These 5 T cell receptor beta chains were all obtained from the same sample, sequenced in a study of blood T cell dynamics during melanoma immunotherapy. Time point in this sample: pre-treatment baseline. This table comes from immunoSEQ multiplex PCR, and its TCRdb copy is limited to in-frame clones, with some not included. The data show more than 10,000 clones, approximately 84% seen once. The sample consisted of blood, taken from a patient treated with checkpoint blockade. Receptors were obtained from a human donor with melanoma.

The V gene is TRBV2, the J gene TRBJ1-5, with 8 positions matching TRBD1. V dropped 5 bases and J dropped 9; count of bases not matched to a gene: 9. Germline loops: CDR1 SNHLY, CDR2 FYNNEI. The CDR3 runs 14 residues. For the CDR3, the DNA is TGTGCCAGCAGTCACGGACAGGGCGGTGGGCCCCAGCATTTT. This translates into CASSHGQGGGPQHF.

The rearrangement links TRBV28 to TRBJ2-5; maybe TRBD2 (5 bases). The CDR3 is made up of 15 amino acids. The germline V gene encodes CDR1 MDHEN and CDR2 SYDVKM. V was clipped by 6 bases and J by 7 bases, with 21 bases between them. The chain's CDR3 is CASSLAGRSLGTQYF. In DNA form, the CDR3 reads TGTGCCAGCAGCCTAGCCGGGCGATCTTTAGGGACCCAGTACTTC. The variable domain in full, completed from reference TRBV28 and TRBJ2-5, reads DVKVTQSSRYLVKRTGEKVFLECVQDMDHENMFWYRQDPGLGLRLIYFSYDVKMKEKGDIPEGYSVSREKKERFSLILESASTNQTSMYLCASSLAGRSLGTQYFGPGTRLLVL.

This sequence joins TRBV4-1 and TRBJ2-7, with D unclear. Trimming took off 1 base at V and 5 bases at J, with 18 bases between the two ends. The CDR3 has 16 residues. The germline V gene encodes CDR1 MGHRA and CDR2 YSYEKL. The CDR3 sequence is CASSQARPPTLHEQYF. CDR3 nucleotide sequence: TGCGCCAGCAGCCAAGCTCGCCCCCCGACGCTCCACGAGCAGTACTTC.

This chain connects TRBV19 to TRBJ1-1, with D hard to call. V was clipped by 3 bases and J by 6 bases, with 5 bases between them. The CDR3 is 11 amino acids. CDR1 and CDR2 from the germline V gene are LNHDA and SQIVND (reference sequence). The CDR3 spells CASSIQSEAFF. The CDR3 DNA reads TGTGCCAGTAGTATTCAGTCTGAAGCTTTCTTT. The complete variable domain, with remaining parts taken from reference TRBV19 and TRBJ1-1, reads DGGITQSPKYLFRKEGQNVTLSCEQNLNHDAMYWYRQDPGQGLRLIYYSQIVNDFQKGDIAEGYSVSREKKESFPLTVTSAQKNPTAFYLCASSIQSEAFFGQGTRLTVV.

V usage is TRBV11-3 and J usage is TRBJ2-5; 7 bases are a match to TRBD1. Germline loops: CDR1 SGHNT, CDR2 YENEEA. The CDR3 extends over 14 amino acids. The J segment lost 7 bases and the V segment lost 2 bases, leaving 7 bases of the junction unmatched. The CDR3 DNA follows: TGTGCCAGCAGCTTATTTGGGACAGAAGGGACCCAGTACTTC. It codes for CASSLFGTEGTQYF.